The following is a T cell receptor beta chain sequence with its context. Reverse transcription of about 0.45 to 1 ug RNA used random hexamers. By means of immunoSEQ multiplex PCR, TCR beta CDR3 spanning 54 Vbeta and 13 Jbeta underwent amplification. TCRdb analysed the immunoSEQ multiplex PCR reads with MiXCR anew, one entry per CDR3 protein. The data contain some 300,000 distinct CDR3 sequences, about 85% of them seen just once; the ten biggest clones take up over 0.09%. This CDR3 contains 13 residues. V lost 0 bases and J 8 bases, leaving 8 bases between the germline ends. CDR1 and CDR2 from the germline V gene are LNHDA and SQIVND (reference sequence). This entry belongs to a study of CD8 T cells in Susac syndrome. The multiple sclerosis controls consisted of treatment-naive patients with relapsing-remitting disease, either stable or active. Negative isolation was applied to CD8+ and CD4+ T cells, and FACS enrichment was applied to TEMRA cells.

This clonotype was obtained from a human donor with multiple sclerosis. The sample taken for sequencing was CD8+ T cells from PBMCs. The gene calls are TRBV19 and TRBJ1-5, with D unclear. The CDR3 here is CASSIDLEEPQHF. The CDR3 DNA reads as TGTGCCAGTAGTATAGATCTGGAGGAGCCCCAGCATTTT.